This TCR beta chain was identified during a study of human T cells and chemical hapten exposure. Study information: Across its 20 to 30 weeks, the study gave patients weekly diphenylcyclopropenone doses to the scalp.

From germline, CDR1 is MNHEY and CDR2 SMNVEV (reference sequence). The V end lost 3 bases, the J end lost 2 bases, and 9 bases lay between the germline ends. CDR3 length: 14 residues. In TCRdb, the RACE reads were re-called with MiXCR into one record per CDR3 protein. The sample has 55,000 to 85,000 distinct CDR3 sequences, around 10% seen once. The sample's time point: patch test 1, 2 weeks after DPC sensitization. Sample treatment: therapeutic diphenylcyclopropenone sensitization with weekly scalp DPC. The genes are TRBV27 and TRBJ2-3; D gene ambiguous. Sequencing used whole blood, obtained in connection with sensitization to the hapten diphenylcyclopropenone (DPC). This clonotype was obtained from a woman aged 40 to 49 with alopecia areata. Some clones in this sample may be carry-over from other donors' samples. CDR3 loop: CASSFLQYTDTQYF. The CDR3 DNA reads TGTGCCAGCAGTTTTTTACAGTACACAGATACGCAGTATTTT.